This T cell receptor (beta chain) was sequenced in a study of control samples from healthy donors and cancer patients. Assay: immunoSEQ multiplex PCR; the TCRdb copy retains only in-frame clones and omits some. Of approximately 170,000 clones in the sample, 90% to 95% were seen once. Unmatched junction bases numbered 8, after V lost 0 bases and J lost 5 bases. The CDR3 has 17 residues. In germline, CDR1 is SGDLS, CDR2 YYNGEE. This sequence joins TRBV9 and TRBJ2-3; 11 positions match TRBD2. The sequenced material came from blood. This clonotype was sampled from a woman aged 30 to 39 in good health. The CDR3 nucleotides read TGTGCCAGCAGCGTAGCAGCACTAGCGGGAGAGGGAGATACGCAGTATTTT. Encoded protein: CASSVAALAGEGDTQYF.